This T cell receptor beta chain stems from a study of siplizumab effects on memory and regulatory T cells. General observations from the study: Most proliferating CD4+ or CD8+ clones, roughly 80-97%, had no naive or memory assignment. Solely a minor proportion of alloreactive clones could be assigned to unstimulated subsets. Naive T cells seemed more diverse than memory cells; they also seemed major alloresponse contributors.

Details on this clone: Its specificity is unknown.

The V and J ends lost 8 bases and 0 bases respectively, with 11 bases between them. The CDR3 runs 14 residues. Looked up from germline, CDR1 is MDHEN and CDR2 is SYDVKM. Assays examined roughly 9.2 x 10^4 TCR templates per sample. Profiling relied on immunoSEQ multiplex PCR, and the TCRdb table lists in-frame clones only, not all of them. The table has roughly 50,000 clones, roughly 92% seen once; the top ten hold more than 15%. V is TRBV28 and J is TRBJ1-5, with no clear D. The clonotype was recovered from a human donor in good health. Sequenced material: CD8+ T cells sorted from blood. The CDR3 loop reads CASRGGNSNQPQHF. CDR3 nucleotides: TGTGCCAGCCGAGGAGGAAATAGCAATCAGCCCCAGCATTTT.